Below are 21 T cell receptor beta chains sequenced from a single sample in a study of T cell repertoires in cytomegalovirus infection. TCRdb reprocessed the reads with MiXCR, giving one entry per CDR3 protein. Of 350,000 to 450,000 distinct CDR3 sequences detected, roughly 18% appear once; the ten largest clones hold roughly 8.7%. Source material: PBMCs. The source of these receptors is a human donor in good health (CMV status not recorded). Some clones in this sample may be carry-over from other donors' samples.

This clonotype was counted between two and nine times. The V call is TRBV7-8, the J call TRBJ1-1, with D uncertain. V lost 4 bases and J 4 bases, leaving 13 bases between the germline ends. CDR1 and CDR2 (germline): SGHVS, FQNEAQ. The CDR3 is made up of 14 amino acids. The DNA of the CDR3 is TGTGCCAGCAGCTGGGAGATGGCGGGCACTGAAGCTTTCTTT. Residues: CASSWEMAGTEAFF. Full variable domain (rest looked up from reference TRBV7-8 and TRBJ1-1): GAGVSQSPRYKVAKRGQDVALRCDPISGHVSLFWYQQALGQGPEFLTYFQNEAQLDKSGLPSDRFFAERPEGSVSTLKIQRTQQEDSAVYLCASSWEMAGTEAFFGQGTRLTVV.

The chain joins TRBV11-1 to TRBJ2-5; no reliable D call. The CDR3 loop spans 13 amino acids. Germline-derived CDR1 and CDR2 are SGHAT and FQDESV (reference sequence). The V and J ends lost 3 bases and 0 bases respectively, with 5 bases between them. The CDR3 region is CASSFLDQETQYF. Written as DNA, the CDR3 is TGTGCCAGCAGCTTCCTAGACCAAGAGACCCAGTACTTC.

This clonotype was counted between two and nine times. The chain uses TRBV6-5 and TRBJ1-5; 9 nucleotides match TRBD1. This CDR3 has 14 amino acids. V trimming: 6 bases; J trimming: 3 bases; junction bases outside the gene matches: 3. Germline assignment: CDR1 MNHEY and CDR2 SVGAGI. CDR3 sequence reads: CASRGTGNNQPQHF. CDR3 coding DNA: TGTGCCAGCAGGGGGACAGGGAACAATCAGCCCCAGCATTTT.

CDR3 protein: CASSTTATELYGYTF. The CDR3 DNA sequence: TGTGCCAGTAGTACGACAGCGACAGAGTTGTATGGCTACACCTTC. This chain connects TRBV19 to TRBJ1-2, with D maybe TRBD1 (5 bases). The CDR3 contains 15 residues. Germline V gene sequence: CDR1 LNHDA, CDR2 SQIVND (reference sequence). Between the trimmed V and J ends, which lost 4 bases and 5 bases, there was a span of 17 bases.

This rearrangement joins TRBV29-1 to TRBJ1-2, with 8 bases that match TRBD1. The CDR3 has 15 amino acids. The germline V gene encodes CDR1 SQVTM and CDR2 ANQGSEA. The CDR3 nucleotides are TGCAGTGCACCGGGCCGGACAGGGTCGGGTTATGGCTACACCTTC. It specifies CSAPGRTGSGYGYTF.

The genes are TRBV7-2 and TRBJ1-2; no clear D. With 3 bases removed from V and 8 bases from J, the gap between germline ends came to 13 bases. This CDR3 has 13 amino acids. Per the germline V gene, CDR1 is SGHTA and CDR2 is FQGNSA. CDR3 coding DNA: TGTGCCAGCAGCTTTATGGGCCGAAACGGCTACACCTTC. Translating gives CASSFMGRNGYTF.

Only a few counts were recorded for this clonotype. This sequence joins TRBV18 and TRBJ2-7; D not certain. The length of the CDR3 is 13 residues. The germline CDR1 and CDR2 sequences are KGHSH and LQKENI. V shed 0 bases and J shed 7 bases, with 10 bases lying between them. The CDR3, as DNA: TGTGCCAGCTCACCACCGAGCGTGGGGGAGCAGTACTTC. Translation: CASSPPSVGEQYF.

The chain uses TRBV4-3 and TRBJ2-5; 9 bases match TRBD2. Germline CDR1 LGHNA, CDR2 YSLEER. The CDR3 loop spans 18 amino acids. J gave up 4 bases and V 1 base, and 13 bases lay outside the gene matches. The CDR3 region is CASSQGAGGGRAGETQYF. For the CDR3, the DNA is TGCGCCAGCAGCCAAGGCGCGGGCGGCGGGAGGGCCGGAGAGACCCAGTACTTC.

V gene TRBV19 combines with J gene TRBJ1-5, with 7 bases fitting TRBD1. With 4 bases clipped from V and 0 bases from J, the junction kept 3 bases outside the gene matches. Per germline, CDR1 LNHDA and CDR2 SQIVND (reference sequence). The CDR3 is made up of 15 amino acids. Written as DNA, the CDR3 is TGTGCCAGTAGTACCTGGGACAGTAGCAATCAGCCCCAGCATTTT. Its protein product is CASSTWDSSNQPQHF.

This clonotype was counted between two and nine times. The V and J genes are TRBV29-1 and TRBJ2-7; TRBD1 aligns across 10 bases. CDR1 and CDR2 (germline): SQVTM, ANQGSEA. The junction had 7 bases not matched to a gene; V was cut back by 2 bases and J by 3 bases. The CDR3 is made up of 15 amino acids. The CDR3 bases are TGCAGCGTTGAATTGGACAGGGGGTTCCTCTACGAGCAGTACTTC. Amino acids: CSVELDRGFLYEQYF.

This clonotype was picked up many times. This sequence joins TRBV10-3 and TRBJ2-5, with D perhaps matching TRBD2 (6 bases). The V gene lost 3 bases and the J gene lost 3 bases, with 14 bases spanning the gap. Germline V gene lookup returns CDR1 ENHRY and CDR2 SYGVKD. CDR3 length equals 15 residues. DNA of the CDR3: TGTGCCATCAGTGATGGGATGGGCGGGAAAGAGACCCAGTACTTC. Protein product: CAISDGMGGKETQYF.

This clonotype occurred many times. V gene TRBV12-3 or TRBV12-4 combines with J gene TRBJ2-7; D may be TRBD2 (6 bases). The CDR3 is 13 amino acids. Trimming stripped 4 bases from V and 2 bases from J, with 9 bases between. This chain's CDR3 is CASSSGLPYEQYF. For the CDR3, the DNA is TGTGCCAGCAGTTCGGGACTTCCCTACGAGCAGTACTTC.

This rearrangement joins TRBV12-3 or TRBV12-4 to TRBJ2-5, with 7 nucleotides matching TRBD1. V trimming: 6 bases; J trimming: 2 bases; junction bases outside the gene matches: 6. The CDR3 extends over 14 amino acids. CDR3 region: CASSTRDRQETQYF. Written as DNA, the CDR3 is TGTGCCAGCAGCACCCGGGACAGACAAGAGACCCAGTACTTC.

The V call is TRBV7-2, the J call TRBJ1-6; D perhaps matches TRBD1 (6 bases). Trimming pared 7 bases from V and 11 bases from J, leaving 21 bases between. Germline-derived CDR1 and CDR2 are SGHTA and FQGNSA. The CDR3 totals 15 residues. CDR3 protein: CASNPVPGHTTPLHF. In DNA form, the CDR3 reads TGTGCCAGCAACCCTGTTCCGGGACATACAACACCCCTCCACTTT.

Ten or more counts support this clonotype. V and J are TRBV19 and TRBJ2-5; possibly TRBD2 for D (6 bases). Deletions cut 3 bases from V and 8 bases from J, with 16 bases between. This CDR3 comprises 14 residues. Germline loops: CDR1 LNHDA, CDR2 SQIVND (reference sequence). CDR3: CASSILGPGSTQYF. The CDR3 DNA follows: TGTGCCAGTAGTATTCTCGGCCCCGGGAGTACCCAGTACTTC.

This clonotype was seen ten or more times. The J gene is TRBJ1-5, the V gene TRBV6-5, with D unclear. CDR3 length equals 15 residues. Trimming removed 6 bases from V and 3 bases from J, with 15 bases in between. Germline CDR1 reads MNHEY; CDR2 reads SVGAGI. As DNA, the CDR3 is TGTGCCAGCAGGCCAACAATCCTCCTCAATCAGCCCCAGCATTTT. Translation: CASRPTILLNQPQHF.

The rearrangement uses TRBV3-1 and TRBJ2-2; D remains unclear. Per germline, CDR1 LGHDT and CDR2 YNNKEL (reference sequence). V lost 2 bases and J lost 6, with 7 bases in between. This CDR3 contains 13 residues. This CDR3 is CASSQTRAGELFF. The DNA for the CDR3 is TGTGCCAGCAGCCAAACTCGGGCCGGGGAGCTGTTTTTT.

The genes are TRBV2 and TRBJ2-3; the D is unclear. The V end lost 5 bases, the J end lost 9 bases, and 9 bases lay between the germline ends. Per the germline V gene, CDR1 is SNHLY and CDR2 is FYNNEI. CDR3 length: 11 amino acids. The CDR3 loop reads CASSLWQTQYF. CDR3 sequence (DNA): TGTGCCAGCAGTTTGTGGCAGACGCAGTATTTT.

This clonotype was seen many times. The chain is built from TRBV19 and TRBJ1-4; perhaps TRBD1 as D (5 bases). Germline V gene sequence: CDR1 LNHDA, CDR2 SQIVND (reference sequence). V was cut by 4 bases and J by 7 bases, with 19 bases left in between. This CDR3 comprises 16 residues. CDR3 sequence: CASSNTAGTQGEKLFF. The CDR3 DNA follows: TGTGCCAGTAGTAACACCGCCGGGACCCAGGGTGAAAAACTGTTTTTT.

This clonotype was found a few times. The gene calls are TRBV6-5 and TRBJ2-7; possibly TRBD2 for D (6 bases). The CDR3 contains 13 residues. Trimming removed 5 bases from V and 4 bases from J, with 12 bases in between. Germline V gives CDR1 MNHEY, CDR2 SVGAGI. The CDR3 sequence: CASSRGGDYEQYF. Written as DNA, the CDR3 is TGTGCCAGCAGTCGTGGCGGGGATTACGAGCAGTACTTC.

In its sample, this clonotype was seen a few times. The V gene is TRBV7-6, the J gene TRBJ2-5; possibly TRBD2 for D (5 bases). The CDR3 is 13 residues long. Trimming pared 5 bases from V and 10 bases from J, leaving 17 bases between. Germline CDR1 SGHVS, CDR2 FNYEAQ. CDR3 residues: CASSQGLARGQYF. The CDR3 bases are TGTGCCAGCAGCCAAGGTCTCGCCCGGGGCCAGTACTTC.